This T cell receptor (beta chain) was documented in a study of T-cell memory formation after mild COVID-19. This clonotype was seen more than once but under ten times. No antigen is known for it. General observations from the study: Of the contracting clones, CD4+ ones lay mainly in CM and EM, and CD8+ ones in EMRA. Clones that got smaller from day 15 to 85 had even CD4/CD8, while clones growing later tipped toward CD4+.

TCRdb reanalysed the 5' RACE reads using MiXCR and keeps one entry per CDR3 protein. The sample consists of 250,000 or so distinct CDR3 sequences, about 20% of them appearing once. Trimming at V came to 7 bases and at J to 4 bases, leaving 10 bases not matched to a gene. This CDR3 region has 14 residues. The chain links TRBV12-3 or TRBV12-4 to TRBJ2-7, with 7 bases lining up with TRBD1. Sequencing used PBMCs or a T cell subset sorted from them (not recorded which). This receptor was obtained from a man between 18 and 35 years old who had mild COVID-19 (a few samples of this study predate the infection). Cell type and time point are not known. For the CDR3, the DNA is TGTGCCAGCACCCCTCGGGACAGACTATACGAGCAGTACTTC. Residues: CASTPRDRLYEQYF.